This T cell receptor beta chain was recovered during a study of liver allograft versus peripheral blood T cells. Study details: Intrahepatic T cell receptor repertoires from transplanted livers were compared against repertoires in recipients' peripheral blood.

Each CDR3 protein gets one entry after TCRdb re-called the reads with MiXCR. Here the sample spans 1,500 to 2,000 distinct CDR3 sequences, 16% being singletons. Only a few counts were recorded for this clonotype. The germline V and J ends were trimmed by 6 bases and 0 bases, with 9 bases remaining between them. The CDR3 has 13 amino acids. Germline V gives CDR1 DFQATT, CDR2 SNEGSKA (reference sequence). The V and J genes are TRBV20-1 and TRBJ1-5; D is undetermined. This sequence was found in a human patient who had a liver transplant. Some T cells here may be from the graft donor. CDR3 nucleotides: TGCAGTGCATCCGACACTAGCAATCAGCCCCAGCATTTT. Translation: CSASDTSNQPQHF.